These 28 T cell receptor beta chains share one sample of origin, sequenced in a study of beta chain features in type 1 diabetes. Expressed TCRB transcripts were sequenced after all isolated RNA was converted to cDNA. Sequencing was performed with immunoSEQ multiplex PCR; in TCRdb, only in-frame clones are kept and a portion is missing. This table holds 850,000 to 900,000 clones, 15% to 20% found once. The sample consisted of naive CD4+ T cells from blood. Receptors originate from a woman aged 18-29 years in good health.

The rearrangement links TRBV6-6 to TRBJ1-2; D is perhaps TRBD1 (6 bases). V dropped 2 bases and J dropped 4 bases, with 11 bases sitting between them. Germline lookup yields CDR1 MNHNY and CDR2 SVGAGI (reference sequence). The CDR3 spans 14 residues. CDR3: CASSYGTGSYGYTF. The CDR3 coding sequence is TGTGCCAGCAGTTACGGAACAGGGTCCTATGGCTACACCTTC.

This rearrangement joins TRBV7-8 to TRBJ1-3; D gene uncertain. Per germline, CDR1 SGHVS and CDR2 FQNEAQ. The CDR3 totals 16 residues. V was clipped by 3 bases and J by 0 bases, with 12 bases between them. CDR3 DNA: TGTGCCAGCAGCTTTAGTGATCGGGACTCTGGAAACACCATATATTTT. Amino acids: CASSFSDRDSGNTIYF.

The gene calls are TRBV10-3 and TRBJ1-2; the D is unclear. The germline V and J ends were trimmed by 2 bases and 2 bases, with 12 bases remaining between them. CDR1 is ENHRY and CDR2 is SYGVKD in the germline V gene. The length of the CDR3 is 15 residues. As DNA, the CDR3 is TGTGCCATCAGTGAGCACTGGGGAAACAACTATGGCTACACCTTC. Translation: CAISEHWGNNYGYTF.

This clone came up a few times. This sequence joins TRBV29-1 and TRBJ1-2, with D tentatively TRBD1 (6 bases). Germline CDR1 is SQVTM and CDR2 is ANQGSEA. Trimming left V 6 bases short and J 4 bases short, with 18 bases between. The CDR3 has 14 residues. This chain's CDR3 is CSVRQGSEVYGYTF. In DNA form, the CDR3 reads TGCAGCGTGAGGCAGGGGTCGGAGGTCTATGGCTACACCTTC.

To note about this clone: This same CDR3 is encoded by further DNA sequences in the sample. This chain uses TRBV20-1 with TRBJ2-3, with D unclear. The V end was cut by 6 bases, the J end by 1 base, with 5 bases between. The CDR3 consists of 11 residues. Germline values: CDR1 DFQATT, CDR2 SNEGSKA (reference sequence). CDR3 DNA: TGCAGTGCAGTGGGCACAGATACGCAGTATTTT. Translation: CSAVGTDTQYF.

This clone has just a few counts. The chain couples TRBV5-1 to TRBJ2-5; a possible D gene is TRBD1 (6 bases). Germline CDR1 is SGHRS and CDR2 is YFSETQ. The CDR3 covers 14 residues. Trimming cost V 4 bases and J 2 bases, with 12 bases left between them. The CDR3 protein is CASSLGTHQETQYF. The CDR3, as DNA: TGCGCCAGCAGCCTAGGGACACATCAAGAGACCCAGTACTTC.

The chain has TRBV5-1 and TRBJ2-5; D remains unclear. The germline gives CDR1 SGHRS, CDR2 YFSETQ. Trimming removed 2 bases from V and 4 bases from J, with 15 bases in between. This CDR3 is built from 15 residues. This CDR3 reads CASSLELPMGETQYF. Written as DNA, the CDR3 is TGCGCCAGCAGCTTAGAACTCCCTATGGGAGAGACCCAGTACTTC.

This chain links TRBV7-2 with TRBJ2-3; 11 bases match TRBD2. The CDR3 totals 17 residues. Germline V gene lookup returns CDR1 SGHTA and CDR2 FQGNSA. After removal of 5 bases from V and 5 bases from J, the junction contained 12 bases not matched to a gene. CDR3 protein: CASSRRVAGGPRDTQYF. The CDR3 bases are TGTGCCAGCAGCCGCCGGGTAGCGGGAGGGCCACGAGATACGCAGTATTTT.

This clone has just a few counts. This chain links TRBV4-3 with TRBJ2-1; the D gene is possibly TRBD2 (6 bases). Germline lookup yields CDR1 LGHNA and CDR2 YSLEER. V lost 7 bases and J 2 bases, leaving 18 bases between the germline ends. The CDR3 is 16 amino acids. CDR3 protein: CASKPSISGAYNEQFF. The CDR3 coding sequence is TGCGCCAGCAAGCCAAGCATTAGCGGCGCCTACAATGAGCAGTTCTTC.

This clone was seen only a few times. The chain has TRBV15 and TRBJ1-1; D ambiguous. The CDR3 sequence is 17 residues long. Trimming took off 0 bases at V and 1 base at J, with 15 bases between the two ends. Germline V lookup: CDR1 LNHNV, CDR2 YYDKDF (reference sequence). CDR3 coding DNA: TGTGCCACCAGCAGAGAGTCCTGGGGTACCCGGAACACTGAAGCTTTCTTT. Translation: CATSRESWGTRNTEAFF.

J is TRBJ2-7 and V is TRBV5-1; a possible D gene is TRBD1 (6 bases). CDR1 and CDR2 (germline): SGHRS, YFSETQ. The CDR3 spans 12 residues. V was pared by 5 bases and J by 5 bases, with 11 bases between. For the CDR3, the DNA is TGCGCCAGCAGACTCGGGACAAACGAGCAGTACTTC. This translates into CASRLGTNEQYF.

This clone appeared a few times. The chain uses TRBV19 and TRBJ2-3; D uncertain. CDR1 and CDR2 (germline): LNHDA, SQIVND (reference sequence). This CDR3 is 13 amino acids long. V lost 4 bases to trimming and J lost 0 bases, with 5 bases between them. In DNA, the CDR3 is TGTGCCAGTAGTACCCAGAGCACAGATACGCAGTATTTT. Translation gives CASSTQSTDTQYF.

The sample holds a few counts of this clone. The chain employs TRBV7-9 and TRBJ2-3, with D perhaps matching TRBD2 (5 bases). CDR3 length equals 15 residues. The V gene lost 1 base and the J gene lost 3 bases, with 11 bases spanning the gap. CDR1 SEHNR and CDR2 FQNEAQ come from the germline V gene (reference sequence). The CDR3 sequence: CASSLVRRVTDTQYF. In DNA, the CDR3 is TGTGCCAGCAGCTTAGTAAGGCGGGTAACAGATACGCAGTATTTT.

In its sample, this clone was seen a few times. The V gene is TRBV29-1, the J gene TRBJ1-1, with D tentatively TRBD1 (5 bases). Trimming removed 4 bases from V and 6 bases from J, with 24 bases in between. CDR1 and CDR2 from the germline V gene are SQVTM and ANQGSEA. This CDR3 has 16 residues. The CDR3 protein is CSVAVGGAGRVAEAFF. The CDR3 nucleotides are TGCAGCGTTGCGGTTGGAGGGGCAGGGCGCGTTGCTGAAGCTTTCTTT.

The chain joins TRBV7-3 to TRBJ2-1, with 11 bases matching TRBD1. V trimming: 4 bases; J trimming: 7 bases; junction bases outside the gene matches: 6. This CDR3 comprises 15 residues. From germline, CDR1 is SGHTA and CDR2 FQGTGA. In nucleotides, the CDR3 is TGTGCCAGCAGCTCTGGACAGGGGGCATTTAATGAGCAGTTCTTC. It is translated as CASSSGQGAFNEQFF.

This clone has just a few counts. V gene TRBV7-2 combines with J gene TRBJ2-3, with a possible D match to TRBD2 (7 bases). The CDR3 totals 15 residues. V lost 5 bases, J lost 1 base, and 13 bases lay in between. Germline loops: CDR1 SGHTA, CDR2 FQGNSA. CDR3 sequence (DNA): TGTGCCAGCAGCCATCGGGGGGCTCGCACAGATACGCAGTATTTT. It translates to CASSHRGARTDTQYF.

This clone was found a few times. Other DNA sequences in this specimen translate into the identical CDR3. The chain is built from TRBV7-9 and TRBJ2-1; D gene unclear. Germline CDR1 is SEHNR and CDR2 is FQNEAQ (reference sequence). This CDR3 is built from 13 residues. The germline V and J ends were trimmed by 1 base and 5 bases, with 6 bases remaining between them. The CDR3 here is CASSLVGDNEQFF. The CDR3 nucleotides are TGTGCCAGCAGCTTAGTCGGCGACAATGAGCAGTTCTTC.

This clone was seen more than once but under ten times. The J gene is TRBJ1-2, the V gene TRBV7-6; D call uncertain. Trimming removed 5 bases at V and 6 bases at J, with 19 bases between. CDR1 is SGHVS and CDR2 is FNYEAQ in the germline V gene. This CDR3 has 15 amino acids. The CDR3 region is CASSATSKGSDGYTF. In DNA, the CDR3 is TGTGCCAGCAGCGCGACAAGCAAGGGTTCAGATGGCTACACCTTC. The complete variable domain, with remaining parts taken from reference TRBV7-6 and TRBJ1-2, reads GAGVSQSPRYKVTKRGQDVALRCDPISGHVSLYWYRQALGQGPEFLTYFNYEAQQDKSGLPNDRFSAERPEGSISTLTIQRTEQRDSAMYRCASSATSKGSDGYTFGSGTRLTVV.

The chain joins TRBV18 to TRBJ1-2; tentatively, D is TRBD1 (5 bases). CDR1 and CDR2 from the germline V gene are KGHSH and LQKENI. Trimming took 5 bases from V and 0 from J, leaving 10 bases between them. The CDR3 loop spans 14 amino acids. The CDR3: CASSSTEANYGYTF. DNA for the CDR3: TGTGCCAGCTCATCGACAGAAGCTAACTATGGCTACACCTTC.

The rearrangement uses TRBV4-1 and TRBJ2-1, with D possibly TRBD2 on 5 matching bases. The CDR3 covers 16 residues. In germline, CDR1 is MGHRA, CDR2 YSYEKL. Trimming left V 2 bases short and J 5 bases short, with 16 bases between. CDR3 sequence: CASSQPLGGLDNEQFF. In nucleotides, the CDR3 is TGCGCCAGCAGCCAACCCCTCGGAGGTCTGGACAATGAGCAGTTCTTC.

The rearrangement joins TRBV7-6 to TRBJ2-1, with D perhaps TRBD1 (6 bases). In germline, CDR1 is SGHVS, CDR2 FNYEAQ. Trimming removed 4 bases at V and 4 bases at J, with 17 bases between. The CDR3 has 16 amino acids. CDR3 residues: CASSSRTESIYNEQFF. The CDR3 DNA follows: TGTGCCAGCAGCTCAAGGACAGAATCGATTTACAATGAGCAGTTCTTC.

This clone was seen a few times. The chain recombines TRBV28 with TRBJ2-7, with TRBD2 as a possible D gene (7 bases). Between the trimmed V and J ends, which lost 7 bases and 3 bases, there was a span of 10 bases. The CDR3 is 12 residues long. Germline values: CDR1 MDHEN, CDR2 SYDVKM. In nucleotides, the CDR3 is TGTGCCAGCATGAGGGGGGGCTACGAGCAGTACTTC. It specifies CASMRGGYEQYF.

This clone appeared a few times. The chain uses TRBV25-1 and TRBJ2-3, with a possible D match to TRBD2 (7 bases). This CDR3 region has 16 residues. Trimming took 4 bases from V and 0 from J, leaving 14 bases between them. Germline V lookup: CDR1 MGHDK, CDR2 SYGVNS. CDR3 DNA: TGTGCCAGCAGTGTAAGGGGGGGTACGAGCACAGATACGCAGTATTTT. Its translation: CASSVRGGTSTDTQYF.

The chain is built from TRBV18 and TRBJ2-7, with 7 bases aligning to TRBD1. Germline assignment: CDR1 KGHSH and CDR2 LQKENI. With 3 bases clipped from V and 9 bases from J, the junction kept 11 bases outside the gene matches. There are 14 residues in the CDR3. The CDR3 sequence is CASSPGQFIVGQYF. The CDR3 DNA follows: TGTGCCAGCTCACCGGGACAGTTTATTGTGGGGCAGTACTTC.

The J gene is TRBJ2-1, the V gene TRBV7-9; 7 nucleotides match TRBD1. This CDR3 contains 13 residues. V trimming: 4 bases; J trimming: 8 bases; junction bases outside the gene matches: 5. CDR1 and CDR2 from the germline V gene are SEHNR and FQNEAQ (reference sequence). This chain's CDR3 is CASSSDRAYEQFF. The CDR3 DNA reads TGTGCCAGCAGCTCCGACAGGGCCTATGAGCAGTTCTTC.

V and J are TRBV14 and TRBJ2-3; the D is unclear. The germline V gene encodes CDR1 SGHDN and CDR2 FVKESK. V dropped 4 bases and J dropped 3 bases, with 14 bases sitting between them. The CDR3 has 15 amino acids. The CDR3, as DNA: TGTGCCAGCAGCCGAGCGCGGTCTCCGACAGATACGCAGTATTTT. This gives the protein CASSRARSPTDTQYF.

There are a few counts of this clone. The chain couples TRBV5-6 to TRBJ1-1; D is undetermined. V was shortened by 4 bases and J by 10 bases, with 17 bases between the two germline ends. The CDR3 has 13 residues. In germline, CDR1 is SGHDT, CDR2 YYEEEE. The CDR3 region is CASSDDRNRAAFF. The CDR3 region has the DNA TGTGCCAGCAGCGATGACCGAAACCGGGCAGCTTTCTTT.

In its sample, this clone was seen a few times. V is TRBV7-2 and J is TRBJ1-1; no clear D gene. Trimming stripped 1 base from V and 1 base from J, with 10 bases between. Per germline, CDR1 SGHTA and CDR2 FQGNSA. The CDR3 consists of 15 residues. CDR3 bases: TGTGCCAGCAGCTTAGGATTCGCAAGGAACACTGAAGCTTTCTTT. As protein: CASSLGFARNTEAFF.